Listed below are T cell receptor beta chains from one sample, sequenced in a study of T and B cells in COVID-19 patients. A single record per CDR3 protein comes from TCRdb applying MiXCR to the multiplex PCR reads. This sample yields 15,000 to 20,000 distinct CDR3 sequences, of which roughly 36% are seen a single time; approximately 17% belongs to the top ten. Sequenced: blood. These receptors were obtained from a human donor with active COVID-19. CDR3s include the opening cysteine and the closing phenylalanine or tryptophan. Fields, in order: clone size, V gene, D gene, J gene, CDR3 protein, CDR3 DNA. D genes are given only for firm matches. Size values are once, few and many counts, or a class for expanded clones, and some rows have none.

-,TRBV19,TRBD2,TRBJ2-7,CASSTQRTSGGQTYEQYF,TGTGCCAGTAGTACACAAAGGACTAGCGGGGGGCAAACCTACGAGCAGTACTTC
-,TRBV27,-,TRBJ2-2,CASSLSSYSLATGELFF,TGTGCCAGCAGTTTATCGAGTTACAGCCTAGCCACCGGGGAGCTGTTTTTT
few,TRBV19,TRBD2,TRBJ2-3,CASSIYPPLAGGRADTQYF,TGTGCCAGTAGTATCTACCCACCTTTAGCGGGGGGGCGTGCAGATACGCAGTATTTT
-,TRBV6-5,-,TRBJ2-3,CASSPGLATDTQYF,TGTGCCAGCAGTCCAGGACTTGCCACAGATACGCAGTATTTT
-,TRBV19,-,TRBJ1-3,CASDPGPGSGNTIYF,TGTGCCAGTGATCCGGGACCCGGCTCTGGAAACACCATATATTTT
-,TRBV12-3/TRBV12-4,-,TRBJ1-5,CASSSLGSNQPQHF,TGTGCCAGCAGTTCTCTGGGGAGCAATCAGCCCCAGCATTTT
few,TRBV6-4,-,TRBJ2-2,CASSASPANTGELFF,TGTGCCAGCAGTGCGTCGCCCGCGAACACCGGGGAGCTGTTTTTT
-,TRBV6-5,TRBD1,TRBJ1-1,CASSYSTGTDNTEAFF,TGTGCCAGCAGTTACTCCACCGGGACAGACAACACTGAAGCTTTCTTT
medium-sized,TRBV5-4,-,TRBJ2-7,CASSHPDHYEQYF,TGTGCCAGCAGCCACCCGGACCACTACGAGCAGTACTTC
once,TRBV6-5,-,TRBJ2-2,CASSYLFLGGAGGLFF,TGTGCCAGCAGTTACCTCTTCCTAGGGGGGGCCGGGGGGCTGTTTTTT
-,TRBV12-3/TRBV12-4,TRBD1,TRBJ1-2,CASNPRRDSGGGYTF,TGTGCCAGCAATCCCCGTCGGGACAGCGGGGGAGGCTACACCTTC
few,TRBV7-9,TRBD2,TRBJ2-1,CASSPGTSGDEQFF,TGTGCCAGCAGCCCCGGGACTAGCGGAGATGAGCAGTTCTTC
medium-sized,TRBV12-3/TRBV12-4,TRBD2,TRBJ2-1,CASSLAEYNEQFF,TGTGCCAGCAGTCTAGCGGAGTACAATGAGCAGTTCTTC
-,TRBV19,-,TRBJ1-2,CASTPDGTYGYTF,TGTGCCAGTACCCCGGACGGGACCTATGGCTACACCTTC
-,TRBV6-6,TRBD1,TRBJ1-1,CASRQGMNTEAFF,TGTGCCAGCAGACAGGGGATGAACACTGAAGCTTTCTTT
-,TRBV6-1,-,TRBJ1-3,CASSEGTVRNTIYF,TGTGCCAGCAGTGAAGGGACAGTCAGAAACACCATATATTTT
-,TRBV6-5,TRBD1,TRBJ1-5,CASLGQGVNQPQHF,TGTGCCAGTCTGGGACAGGGGGTCAATCAGCCCCAGCATTTT
few,TRBV15,-,TRBJ1-5,CATSRDEDRGKPQHF,TGTGCCACCAGCAGAGATGAGGACCGCGGGAAGCCCCAGCATTTT
-,TRBV6-1,TRBD1,TRBJ2-2,CASCWDRDTGELFF,TGTGCCAGCTGCTGGGACAGGGACACCGGGGAGCTGTTTTTT
-,TRBV6-1,-,TRBJ1-1,CASSYLDTSMNTEAFF,TGTGCCAGCAGTTACTTAGATACGAGCATGAACACTGAAGCTTTCTTT
few,TRBV6-2/TRBV6-3,-,TRBJ2-1,CASQLQWQGPVEQFF,TGTGCCAGCCAACTCCAGTGGCAGGGCCCGGTCGAGCAGTTCTTC
-,TRBV27,TRBD1,TRBJ1-4,CASRLTGSNEKLFF,TGTGCCAGCAGGCTGACAGGGTCTAATGAAAAACTGTTTTTT
few,TRBV5-5,-,TRBJ1-6,CASSQIGGLGSYNSPLHF,TGTGCCAGCAGCCAAATAGGGGGTCTGGGCTCCTATAATTCACCCCTCCACTTT
-,TRBV6-6,-,TRBJ1-5,CACTVGGNQPQHF,TGTGCCTGCACCGTGGGTGGCAATCAGCCCCAGCATTTT
-,TRBV12-3/TRBV12-4,TRBD2,TRBJ2-5,CASSPRLAGGETQYF,TGTGCCAGCAGTCCGCGGCTAGCGGGGGGTGAGACCCAGTACTTC
-,TRBV5-6,-,TRBJ2-6,CASSLVSGVFSGANVLTF,TGCGCCAGCAGCTTGGTTTCAGGGGTCTTCTCTGGGGCCAACGTCCTGACTTTC
-,TRBV7-9,-,TRBJ2-5,CASSLGRGLKETQYF,TGTGCCAGCAGCTTAGGGCGGGGCCTCAAAGAGACCCAGTACTTC
medium-sized,TRBV15,TRBD1,TRBJ2-1,CATSRVTGIGNEQFF,TGTGCCACCAGCAGAGTGACAGGGATAGGCAATGAGCAGTTCTTC
few,TRBV6-5,-,TRBJ1-5,CASSPDGSSNQPQHF,TGTGCCAGCAGTCCCGACGGGAGTAGCAATCAGCCCCAGCATTTT
few,TRBV6-1,TRBD2,TRBJ2-1,CASPGGNGPYNEQFF,TGTGCCAGCCCCGGGGGGAACGGGCCCTACAATGAGCAGTTCTTC
-,TRBV19,TRBD1,TRBJ1-2,CASSTPQGASFGYTF,TGTGCCAGTAGTACGCCACAGGGGGCCAGCTTTGGCTACACCTTC
-,TRBV5-1,-,TRBJ1-2,CASSLDGIGAYGYTF,TGCGCCAGCAGCTTGGATGGCATAGGGGCCTATGGCTACACCTTC
many,TRBV6-5,-,TRBJ2-3,CASRVTDTQYF,TGTGCCAGCAGGGTCACAGATACGCAGTATTTT
medium-sized,TRBV19,-,TRBJ2-5,CASSPIWGQETQYF,TGTGCCAGTAGTCCTATCTGGGGGCAAGAGACCCAGTACTTC
-,TRBV14,-,TRBJ1-1,CASSRQQNTEAFF,TGTGCCAGCAGTCGACAGCAGAACACTGAAGCTTTCTTT
-,TRBV6-5,TRBD2,TRBJ2-1,CASSYANRLAGAPNEQFF,TGTGCCAGCAGTTACGCCAACCGACTAGCGGGGGCCCCCAATGAGCAGTTCTTC
medium-sized,TRBV29-1,TRBD2,TRBJ2-3,CSSFLERGGGVADTQYF,TGCAGCTCCTTTCTTGAGCGGGGGGGCGGGGTCGCAGATACGCAGTATTTT
few,TRBV7-2,-,TRBJ2-2,CASSLRPNSNTGELFF,TGTGCCAGCAGCTTAAGGCCGAATTCGAACACCGGGGAGCTGTTTTTT
-,TRBV4-2,-,TRBJ2-3,CASSLAILTLDTQYF,TGTGCCAGCAGCCTGGCGATACTTACTCTAGATACGCAGTATTTT
few,TRBV7-9,TRBD2,TRBJ2-2,CASRSARLAGELFF,TGTGCCAGCAGATCAGCGCGACTAGCGGGGGAGCTGTTTTTT
-,TRBV6-1,TRBD1,TRBJ1-1,CASNSGGLGDSEAFF,TGTGCCAGCAACAGCGGAGGGCTCGGGGACAGTGAAGCTTTCTTT
-,TRBV6-5,TRBD2,TRBJ2-1,CASSEGSSGNNEQFF,TGTGCCAGCAGTGAAGGGTCTAGCGGTAACAATGAGCAGTTCTTC
-,TRBV12-3/TRBV12-4,TRBD2,TRBJ2-5,CASRISGGRQETQYF,TGTGCCAGCAGGATAAGCGGGGGGAGGCAAGAGACCCAGTACTTC
medium-sized,TRBV27,-,TRBJ2-7,CASSLVLGSTYEQYF,TGTGCCAGCAGTTTGGTCCTGGGGTCCACCTACGAGCAGTACTTC
-,TRBV12-3/TRBV12-4,-,TRBJ1-2,CASSRTENYGYTF,TGTGCCAGCAGTCGCACAGAAAACTATGGCTACACCTTC
few,TRBV4-2,-,TRBJ1-2,CASSRATGSNYGYTF,TGCGCCAGCAGCCGGGCGACAGGTTCCAACTATGGCTACACCTTC
-,TRBV19,-,TRBJ1-1,CASNTRGYAFF,TGTGCCAGTAACACGAGGGGTTATGCTTTCTTT
few,TRBV19,-,TRBJ1-4,CATRGGSEKLFF,TGTGCCACCCGAGGGGGGAGTGAAAAACTGTTTTTT
medium-sized,TRBV19,-,TRBJ2-2,CASSISRNTGELFF,TGTGCCAGTAGTATAAGTAGGAACACCGGGGAGCTGTTTTTT
few,TRBV18,-,TRBJ2-6,CASSSDRLTSGANVLTF,TGTGCCAGCTCATCCGACAGACTAACCTCTGGGGCCAACGTCCTGACTTTC